Following are 8 T cell receptor beta chains from one sample sequenced in a study of T cell responses to AZD1222 COVID-19 vaccine. Repertoires were generated with immunoSEQ multiplex PCR, while TCRdb's copy carries only in-frame clones and drops some. The table shows approximately 180,000 clones, with roughly nine tenths occurring only once. Here the sequenced sample was peripheral blood, taken 28 days after the second dose of the MenACWY control vaccine. The receptor set was obtained from an adult who received the MenACWY meningococcal vaccine as a control.

The CDR3 region is CASELGPSGYEQYF. The CDR3 coding sequence is TGTGCCAGCGAACTCGGCCCGAGTGGGTACGAGCAGTACTTC. The chain couples TRBV6-5 to TRBJ2-7; no reliable D call. This CDR3 is built from 14 residues. Germline CDR1 MNHEY, CDR2 SVGAGI. The germline V and J ends were trimmed by 8 bases and 4 bases, with 18 bases remaining between them.

This rearrangement joins TRBV9 to TRBJ2-3, with D tentatively TRBD1 (5 bases). Per the germline V gene, CDR1 is SGDLS and CDR2 is YYNGEE. Trimming took 2 bases from V and 4 from J, leaving 14 bases between them. The CDR3 extends over 15 amino acids. Written as DNA, the CDR3 is TGTGCCAGCAGCGTCCCCCAGGGATCCGCAGATACGCAGTATTTT. The encoded protein is CASSVPQGSADTQYF.

The chain is built from TRBV6-4 and TRBJ2-1; D is undetermined. CDR3 length: 13 amino acids. V lost 1 base and J lost 9, with 10 bases in between. The V gene's germline CDR1 is MRHNA and CDR2 SNTAGT. CDR3 loop: CASSDLGYGEQFF. As DNA, the CDR3 is TGTGCCAGCAGTGACTTGGGCTATGGTGAGCAGTTCTTC.

This clone was found once. The chain is built from TRBV25-1 and TRBJ1-3; D perhaps matches TRBD1 (5 bases). Trimming shortened V by 7 bases and J by 2 bases, and 12 bases separated the two germline ends. Germline V lookup: CDR1 MGHDK, CDR2 SYGVNS. This CDR3 has 14 residues. Here the CDR3 DNA reads TGTGCCAGCACCCAGACGGGGGCTGGAAACACCATATATTTT. It specifies CASTQTGAGNTIYF.

The V gene is TRBV7-2, the J gene TRBJ1-6; D is possibly TRBD1 (5 bases). The length of the CDR3 is 12 residues. CDR1 is SGHTA, CDR2 FQGNSA, per germline. V was cut by 6 bases and J by 13 bases, with 13 bases left in between. CDR3 sequence: CASSVGGPPLHF. CDR3 coding DNA: TGTGCCAGCAGTGTCGGGGGTCCCCCCCTCCACTTT.

The chain uses TRBV7-3 and TRBJ1-1; tentative D call: TRBD1 (6 bases). The CDR3 is made up of 15 amino acids. Germline CDR1 reads SGHTA; CDR2 reads FQGTGA. The germline V and J ends were trimmed by 2 bases and 2 bases, with 12 bases remaining between them. DNA of the CDR3: TGTGCCAGCAGCTTATCGCCAGGGGATAACACTGAAGCTTTCTTT. As protein: CASSLSPGDNTEAFF.

The chain carries TRBV24-1 and TRBJ1-5; D is perhaps TRBD1 (6 bases). The CDR3 runs 14 residues. Germline CDR1 KGHDR, CDR2 SFDVKD. V lost 9 bases to trimming and J lost 5 bases, with 16 bases between them. The CDR3 DNA sequence: TGTGCCACCCGAGGGGGGGGCGAAGATCAGCCCCAGCATTTT. Translating gives CATRGGGEDQPQHF.

J is TRBJ2-6 and V is TRBV18, with TRBD2 matching 13 bases. J was trimmed by 0 bases and V by 4 bases; bases with no gene match: 6. The CDR3 is made up of 19 amino acids. The germline V gene encodes CDR1 KGHSH and CDR2 LQKENI. CDR3 protein: CASSLVGTSGASGANVLTF. The CDR3 DNA sequence: TGTGCCAGCTCACTCGTCGGGACTAGCGGGGCCTCTGGGGCCAACGTCCTGACTTTC.